The TCR beta chain described here comes from a study of blood T cell repertoires in COVID-19. About the study: Donors in the United States, Italy and Spain gave samples during acute or convalescent COVID-19. The analysed material was cDNA or gDNA that came from T cells, B-cell-depleted T cells, or PBMCs.

Losses at the gene ends were 2 bases for V and 8 bases for J; bases not matched to a gene: 7. Germline CDR1 is SGDLS and CDR2 is YYNGEE. CDR3 length: 16 amino acids. This table comes from immunoSEQ multiplex PCR, and its TCRdb copy is limited to in-frame clones, with some not included. This table holds 200,000 to 300,000 clones, about four fifths found once. V usage is TRBV9 and J usage is TRBJ2-1, with 13 bases fitting TRBD2. The sequence was obtained from a woman younger than 30 with acute or convalescent COVID-19. The specimen was peripheral blood. DNA of the CDR3: TGTGCCAGCAGCGTTGAGACTAGCGGGAGGTTCGATGAGCAGTTCTTC. This codes for CASSVETSGRFDEQFF. Full variable domain (remainder filled in from reference TRBV9 and TRBJ2-1): DSGVTQTPKHLITATGQRVTLRCSPRSGDLSVYWYQQSLDQGLQFLIQYYNGEERAKGNILERFSAQQFPDLHSELNLSSLELGDSALYFCASSVETSGRFDEQFFGPGTRLTVL.